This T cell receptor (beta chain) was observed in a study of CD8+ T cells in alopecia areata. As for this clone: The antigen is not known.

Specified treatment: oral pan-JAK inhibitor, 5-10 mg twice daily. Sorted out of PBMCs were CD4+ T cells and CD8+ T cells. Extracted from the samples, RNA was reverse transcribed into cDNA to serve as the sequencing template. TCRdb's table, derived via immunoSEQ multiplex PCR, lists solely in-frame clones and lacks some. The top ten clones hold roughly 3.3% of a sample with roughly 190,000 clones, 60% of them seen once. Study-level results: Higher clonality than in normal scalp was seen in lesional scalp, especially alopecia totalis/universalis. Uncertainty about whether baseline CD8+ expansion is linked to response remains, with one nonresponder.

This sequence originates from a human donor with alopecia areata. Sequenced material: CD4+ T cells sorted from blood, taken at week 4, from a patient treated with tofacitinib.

The CDR3 DNA is TGTGCCACCAGCAGGGGCACGGGGGGCAATCAGCCCCAGCATTTT. Residues: CATSRGTGGNQPQHF. V gene TRBV15 combines with J gene TRBJ1-5; D might be TRBD1 (5 bases). The germline gives CDR1 LNHNV, CDR2 YYDKDF (reference sequence). The V end lost 3 bases, the J end lost 2 bases, and 11 bases lay between the germline ends. CDR3 size: 15 residues.